This T cell receptor beta chain was recovered during a study of blood T cell repertoires in COVID-19. The CDR3 runs to 12 residues. Between the trimmed V and J ends, which lost 4 bases and 3 bases, there was a span of 7 bases. Germline V CDR1 and CDR2: SQVTM, ANQGSEA. Recovered Cohort 3 donors showed two negative PCRs, clearance, or symptom resolution. The authors' processing: From reference gene primer amplification, estimates of nucleated cell counts were derived. Assay used: immunoSEQ multiplex PCR; TCRdb lists only in-frame clones, some missing. The V and J calls and clone size were taken over from that table, and D and trimming were inferred from the DNA. This table holds more than 200,000 clones, around 84% found once.

The clonotype was recovered from a woman in her fifties or sixties who had recovered from COVID-19. The chain carries TRBV29-1 and TRBJ1-5; D remains unclear. The specimen was PBMCs or T cells enriched from blood (not recorded which). The CDR3 loop is CSVGSVNQPQHF. DNA for the CDR3: TGCAGCGTTGGGTCAGTCAATCAGCCCCAGCATTTT.